This T cell receptor (beta chain) was retrieved from a study of T cell responses to AZD1222 COVID-19 vaccine. Study information: Second-dose intervals of approximately 4 or approximately 12 weeks were pooled.

Of note for this clone: Antigen unknown.

Between the trimmed V and J ends, which lost 3 bases and 3 bases, there was a span of 16 bases. The CDR3 contains 15 residues. Germline assignment: CDR1 SGHRS and CDR2 YFSETQ. Findings of the study overall: The sample set comprised mostly white British donors with more females, and clonal diversity was possibly underestimated. Spike regions recognized by vaccine-associated CD4 TCRs spanned the protein, led by 160-218 and 743-854. No day 14 peak samples; only post-peak repertoires were characterized.

Some clones are missing from TCRdb's copy, which holds only in-frame ones; the method was immunoSEQ multiplex PCR. The profile covers roughly 130,000 clones, with about nine tenths appearing a single time and about 1.5% taken by the ten largest. The specimen was peripheral blood, collected on day 0 of AZD1222 vaccination. The TCR sequence derives from an adult in good health. The V and J genes are TRBV5-1 and TRBJ2-7; D unresolved. DNA of the CDR3: TGCGCCAGCAGCTCCTCGACGACACCGAACTACGAGCAGTACTTC. Protein product: CASSSSTTPNYEQYF.